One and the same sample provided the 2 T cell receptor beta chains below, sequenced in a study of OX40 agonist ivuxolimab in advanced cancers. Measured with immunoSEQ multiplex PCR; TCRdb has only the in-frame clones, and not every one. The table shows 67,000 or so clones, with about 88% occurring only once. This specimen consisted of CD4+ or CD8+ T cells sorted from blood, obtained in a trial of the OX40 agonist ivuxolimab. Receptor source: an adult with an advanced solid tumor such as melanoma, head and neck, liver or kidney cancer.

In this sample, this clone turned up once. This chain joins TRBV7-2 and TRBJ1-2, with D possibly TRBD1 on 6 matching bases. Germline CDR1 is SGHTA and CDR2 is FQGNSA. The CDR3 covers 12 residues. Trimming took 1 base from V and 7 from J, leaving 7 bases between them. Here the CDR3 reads CASSLGRGGYTF. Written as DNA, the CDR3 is TGTGCCAGCAGCTTAGGCAGGGGTGGCTACACCTTC. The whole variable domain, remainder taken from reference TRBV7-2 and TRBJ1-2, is GAGVSQSPSNKVTEKGKDVELRCDPISGHTALYWYRQSLGQGLEFLIYFQGNSAPDKSGLPSDRFSAERTGGSVSTLTIQRTQQEDSAVYLCASSLGRGGYTFGSGTRLTVV.

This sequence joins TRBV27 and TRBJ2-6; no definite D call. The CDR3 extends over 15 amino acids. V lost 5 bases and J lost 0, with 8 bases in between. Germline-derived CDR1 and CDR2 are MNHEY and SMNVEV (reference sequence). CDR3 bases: TGTGCCAGCAGTCCCCAGTACTCTGGGGCCAACGTCCTGACTTTC. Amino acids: CASSPQYSGANVLTF. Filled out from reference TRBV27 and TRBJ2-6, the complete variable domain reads EAQVTQNPRYLITVTGKKLTVTCSQNMNHEYMSWYRQDPGLGLRQIYYSMNVEVTDKGDVPEGYKVSRKEKRNFPLILESPSPNQTSLYFCASSPQYSGANVLTFGAGSRLTVL.